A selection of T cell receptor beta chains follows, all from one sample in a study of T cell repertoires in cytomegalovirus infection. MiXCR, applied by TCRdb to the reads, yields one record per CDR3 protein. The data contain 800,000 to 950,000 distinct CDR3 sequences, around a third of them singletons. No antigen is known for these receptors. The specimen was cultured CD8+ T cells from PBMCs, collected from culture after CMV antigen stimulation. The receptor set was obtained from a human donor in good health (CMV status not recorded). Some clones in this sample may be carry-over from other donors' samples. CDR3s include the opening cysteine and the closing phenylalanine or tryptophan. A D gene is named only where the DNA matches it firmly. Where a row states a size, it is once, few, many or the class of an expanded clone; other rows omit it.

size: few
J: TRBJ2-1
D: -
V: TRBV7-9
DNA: TGTGCCAGCAGCCCGGACTTCTCCAGCTCCTACAATGAGCAGTTCTTC
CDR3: CASSPDFSSSYNEQFF

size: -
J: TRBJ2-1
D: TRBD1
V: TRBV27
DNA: TGTGCCAGCAGCCAGGGACAGCTAAACAATGAGCAGTTCTTC
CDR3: CASSQGQLNNEQFF

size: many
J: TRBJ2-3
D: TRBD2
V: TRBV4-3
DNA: TGCGCCAGCAGCCAAGAGTTAGCGGGGGGGACAGATACGCAGTATTTT
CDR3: CASSQELAGGTDTQYF

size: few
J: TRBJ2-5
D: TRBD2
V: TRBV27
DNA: TGTGCCAGCAGCTGGGCGGGGGAGTTTCAAGAGACCCAGTACTTC
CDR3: CASSWAGEFQETQYF

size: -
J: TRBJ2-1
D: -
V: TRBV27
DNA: TGTGCCTCCTCCGTGGGGACAATTTACAATGAGCAGTTCTTC
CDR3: CASSVGTIYNEQFF

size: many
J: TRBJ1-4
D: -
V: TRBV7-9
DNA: TGTGCCAGCAGCTTTAATAGGGAGAATGAAAAACTGTTTTTT
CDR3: CASSFNRENEKLFF

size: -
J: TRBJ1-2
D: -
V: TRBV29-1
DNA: TGCAGCGTTGAAGTTGGAGAAACCTATGGCTACACCTTC
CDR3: CSVEVGETYGYTF

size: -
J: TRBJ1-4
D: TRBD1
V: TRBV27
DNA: TGTGCCAGCAGTCCCCTCCGGACAGGGGTTTCAACTAATGAAAAACTGTTTTTT
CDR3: CASSPLRTGVSTNEKLFF

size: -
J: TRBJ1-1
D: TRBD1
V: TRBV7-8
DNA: TGTACCAGCAGCCTCTGGGACAGGGTGGACACTGAAGCTTTCTTT
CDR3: CTSSLWDRVDTEAFF

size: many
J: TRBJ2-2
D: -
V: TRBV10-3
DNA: TGTGCCATCAGTGGTAAGGGCACCGGGGAGCTGTTTTTT
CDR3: CAISGKGTGELFF

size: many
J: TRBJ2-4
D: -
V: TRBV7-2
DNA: TGTGCCAGCAGCTTAGGGACAGGAGGGTGGGGCATTCAGTACTTC
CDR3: CASSLGTGGWGIQYF

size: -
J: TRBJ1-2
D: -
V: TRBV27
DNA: TGTGCCAGCAGTTCATGGGGGGTCAACTATGGCTACACCTTC
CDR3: CASSSWGVNYGYTF

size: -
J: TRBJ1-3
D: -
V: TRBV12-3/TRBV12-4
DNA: TGTGCCAGCAGGCGCGATACCTCTGGAAACACCATATATTTT
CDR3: CASRRDTSGNTIYF

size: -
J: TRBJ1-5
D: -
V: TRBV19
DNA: TGTGCCAGTGCCCCGAGTAATAGCAATCAGCCCCAGCATTTT
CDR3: CASAPSNSNQPQHF

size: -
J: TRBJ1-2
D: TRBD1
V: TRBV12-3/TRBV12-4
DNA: TGTGCCAGCAGATCCGGACAGGAGAGTTATGGCTACACCTTC
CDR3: CASRSGQESYGYTF

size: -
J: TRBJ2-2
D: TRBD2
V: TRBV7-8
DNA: TGTGCCAGCAGCTTCTTTAGCGGGGACGGCACCGGGGAGCTGTTTTTT
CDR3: CASSFFSGDGTGELFF

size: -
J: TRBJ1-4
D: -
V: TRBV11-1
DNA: TGTGCCAGCAGCGCCGGACGAAGTAATGAAAAACTGTTTTTT
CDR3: CASSAGRSNEKLFF

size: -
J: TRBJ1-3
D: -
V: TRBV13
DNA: TGTGCCAGCAGCCCGTCTCCAGGGTCTGGAAACACCATATATTTT
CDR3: CASSPSPGSGNTIYF

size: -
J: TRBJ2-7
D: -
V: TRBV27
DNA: TGTGCCAGCAGTTTGCAGAGCAGGGCCCACGAGCAGTACTTC
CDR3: CASSLQSRAHEQYF

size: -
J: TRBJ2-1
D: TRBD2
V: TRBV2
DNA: TGTGCCAGCAGTGAACCGGGACTAGCGGTGTACAATGAGCAGTTCTTC
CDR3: CASSEPGLAVYNEQFF

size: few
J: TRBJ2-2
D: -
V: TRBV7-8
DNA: TGTGCCAGCAGCTTATACTGGACAGCGAACACCGGGGAGCTGTTTTTT
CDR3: CASSLYWTANTGELFF

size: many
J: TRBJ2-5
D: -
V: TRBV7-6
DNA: TGTGCCAGCAGCTTAATGACAGACACCCAAGAGACCCAGTACTTC
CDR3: CASSLMTDTQETQYF

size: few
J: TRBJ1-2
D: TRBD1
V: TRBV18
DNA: TGTGCCAGCTCACCACAGGGGGCAGAAGGCTACACCTTC
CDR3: CASSPQGAEGYTF

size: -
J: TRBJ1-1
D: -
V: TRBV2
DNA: TGTGCCAGCAGTGAAGCTTTCGGGGTTGGAGGGGAGAGCACTGAAGCTTTCTTT
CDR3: CASSEAFGVGGESTEAFF

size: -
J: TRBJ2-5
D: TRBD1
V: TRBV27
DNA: TGTGCCAGCAAATCAGGGGGAAACGGGGCCCAAGAGACCCAGTACTTC
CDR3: CASKSGGNGAQETQYF

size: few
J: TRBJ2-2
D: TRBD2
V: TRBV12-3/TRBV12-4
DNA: TGTGCCAGCAGTCCACTAGCGGGGGCGTTCACCGGGGAGCTGTTTTTT
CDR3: CASSPLAGAFTGELFF

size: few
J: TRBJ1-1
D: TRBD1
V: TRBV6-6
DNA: TGTGCCAGCAGCATAGAACGGGACAGGGCCAACACTGAAGCTTTCTTT
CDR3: CASSIERDRANTEAFF

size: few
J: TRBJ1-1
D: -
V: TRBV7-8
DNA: TGTGCCAGCAGCCCGAATGACTTTGAAGCTTTCTTT
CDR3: CASSPNDFEAFF

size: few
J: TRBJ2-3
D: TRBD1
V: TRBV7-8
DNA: TGTGCCAGCAGGGGACAGGCTAGCACAGATACGCAGTATTTT
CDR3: CASRGQASTDTQYF

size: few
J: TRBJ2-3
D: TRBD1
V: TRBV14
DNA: TGTGCCAGCAGCCCCCGGGACAGGGTTCTCAGCACAGATACGCAGTATTTT
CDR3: CASSPRDRVLSTDTQYF

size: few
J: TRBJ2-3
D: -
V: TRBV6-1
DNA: TGTGCCAGCAGCCAGACTGCAGATACGCAGTATTTT
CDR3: CASSQTADTQYF

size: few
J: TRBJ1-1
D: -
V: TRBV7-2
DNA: TGTGCCAGCAGGCCTTCAGGGGAATGGGGAGCTTTCTTT
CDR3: CASRPSGEWGAFF

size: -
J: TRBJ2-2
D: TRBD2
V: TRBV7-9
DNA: TGTGCCAGTAGCCCCTTTAGGGGCGGGGGGGCCTACACCGGGGAGCTGTTTTTT
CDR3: CASSPFRGGGAYTGELFF

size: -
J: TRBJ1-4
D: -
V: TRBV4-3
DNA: TGCGCCAGCAGCCGTAGGGAGCGTGGAACTAATGAAAAACTGTTTTTT
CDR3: CASSRRERGTNEKLFF

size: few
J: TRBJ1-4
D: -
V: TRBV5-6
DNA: TGTGCCAGCAGCTTCGGCCGCCCTCATGAAAAACTGTTTTTT
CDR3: CASSFGRPHEKLFF

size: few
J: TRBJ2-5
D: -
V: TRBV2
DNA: TGTGCCAGCAGTGGGTATCTCCGGGGGGCCGATGCAGAGACCCAGTACTTC
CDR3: CASSGYLRGADAETQYF

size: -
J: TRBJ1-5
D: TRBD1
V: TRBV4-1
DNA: TGCGCCAGCAGCCAAGATGCGACAGGGAGATATAGCAATCAGCCCCAGCATTTT
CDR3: CASSQDATGRYSNQPQHF

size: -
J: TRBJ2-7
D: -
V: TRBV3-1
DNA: TGTGCCAGCAGCCAGGGGCCGGCGGGTAACCACGAGCAGTACTTC
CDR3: CASSQGPAGNHEQYF

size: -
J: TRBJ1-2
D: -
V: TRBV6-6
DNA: TGTGCCAGCATTTCGGGGCACTATGGCTACACCTTC
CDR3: CASISGHYGYTF

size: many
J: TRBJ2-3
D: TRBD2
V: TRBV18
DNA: TGTGCCAGCTCACCACCCAGCGGGGACTACACAGATACGCAGTATTTT
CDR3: CASSPPSGDYTDTQYF

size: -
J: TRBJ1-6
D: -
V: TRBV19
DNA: TGTGCCAGTAGGACAGCGGGAAGCTCCTATAATTCACCCCTCCACTTT
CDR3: CASRTAGSSYNSPLHF

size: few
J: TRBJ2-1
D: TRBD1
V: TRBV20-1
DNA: TGCAGTGCTACCCGGGACAGGGAAGATGGGCAGTTCTTC
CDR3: CSATRDREDGQFF

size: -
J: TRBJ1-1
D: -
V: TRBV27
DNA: TGTGCCAGCAGTTTAAATCCTAAAGGGACTGAAGCTTTCTTT
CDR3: CASSLNPKGTEAFF

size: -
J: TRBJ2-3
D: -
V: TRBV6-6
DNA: TGTGCCAGCAGTTTCCTAGCGACTACTAGCACAGATACGCAGTATTTT
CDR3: CASSFLATTSTDTQYF

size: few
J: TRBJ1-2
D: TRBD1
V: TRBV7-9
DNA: TGTGCCAGCAGCTCGGACAGGGGGCTCAGGGGCTACACCTTC
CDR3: CASSSDRGLRGYTF

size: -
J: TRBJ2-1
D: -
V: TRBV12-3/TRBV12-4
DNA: TGTACCAGTCACTCCGGTGTGAAGCAGTTCTTC
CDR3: CTSHSGVKQFF

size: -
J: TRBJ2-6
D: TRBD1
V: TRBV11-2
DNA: TGTGCCAGCAGCTTCTGGACAGGGGCTGGGGCCAACGTCCTGACTTTC
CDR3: CASSFWTGAGANVLTF

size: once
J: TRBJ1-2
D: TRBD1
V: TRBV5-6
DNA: TGTGCCAGCAGCTTGGCTACAGGGGCTGATGGCTACACCTTC
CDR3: CASSLATGADGYTF

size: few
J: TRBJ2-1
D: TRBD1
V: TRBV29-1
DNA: TGCAGCGTTGGAGGGGGCAATTACAATGAGCAGTTCTTC
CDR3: CSVGGGNYNEQFF

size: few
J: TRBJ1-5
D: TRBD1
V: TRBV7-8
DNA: TGTGCCAGCACCCAGGGGGCGAGGCGCAATCAGCCCCAGCATTTT
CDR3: CASTQGARRNQPQHF

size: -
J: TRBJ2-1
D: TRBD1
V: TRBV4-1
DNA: TGCGCCAGCAGTCGGGACAGGGGGGTTTCGAATGAGCAGTTCTTC
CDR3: CASSRDRGVSNEQFF

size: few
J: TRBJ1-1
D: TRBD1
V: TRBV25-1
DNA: TGTGCCAGCCGTCTCAAAGGGACAGGGGGCTATAACACTGAAGCTTTCTTT
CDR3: CASRLKGTGGYNTEAFF